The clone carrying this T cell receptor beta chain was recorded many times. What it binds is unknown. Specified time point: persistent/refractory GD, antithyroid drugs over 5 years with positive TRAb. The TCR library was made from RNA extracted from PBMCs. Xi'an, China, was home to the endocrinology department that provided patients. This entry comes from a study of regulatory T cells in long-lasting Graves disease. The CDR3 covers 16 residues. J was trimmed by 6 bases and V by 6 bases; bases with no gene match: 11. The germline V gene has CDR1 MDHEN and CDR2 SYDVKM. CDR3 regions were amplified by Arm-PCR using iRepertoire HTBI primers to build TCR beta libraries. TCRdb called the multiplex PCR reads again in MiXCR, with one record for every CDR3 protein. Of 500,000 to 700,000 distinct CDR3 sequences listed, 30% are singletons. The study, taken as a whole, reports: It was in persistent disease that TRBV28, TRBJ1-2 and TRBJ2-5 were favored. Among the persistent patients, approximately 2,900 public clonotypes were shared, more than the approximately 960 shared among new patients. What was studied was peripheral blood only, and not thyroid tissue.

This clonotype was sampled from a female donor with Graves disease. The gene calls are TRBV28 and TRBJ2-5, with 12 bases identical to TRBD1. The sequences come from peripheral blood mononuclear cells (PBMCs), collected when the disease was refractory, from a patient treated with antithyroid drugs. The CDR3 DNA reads TGTGCCAGCAGCCGTACCGGGACAGGGGGCGTAAAGACCCAGTACTTC. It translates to CASSRTGTGGVKTQYF.